This TCR beta chain was observed in a study of blood T cell repertoires in COVID-19. Study-wide context: The study drew acute and convalescent COVID-19 samples from the United States, Italy and Spain.

The protocol was immunoSEQ multiplex PCR, while the TCRdb copy is restricted to in-frame clones and leaves out a portion. Found here are hundreds of thousands of clones, about nine tenths of them singletons; the top ten hold roughly 4.1%. The material sequenced was peripheral blood. This TCR came from a man aged 50 or older with acute or convalescent COVID-19.

Written as DNA, the CDR3 is TGTGCCAGCAGTTTATCCAGGGGGCGCTTAAATGAAAAACTGTTTTTT. Its translation is CASSLSRGRLNEKLFF. J is TRBJ1-4 and V is TRBV27, with TRBD1 identical over 8 bases. The CDR3 is made up of 16 amino acids. V lost 0 bases and J lost 5; bases outside the gene matches: 5. The germline V gene encodes CDR1 MNHEY and CDR2 SMNVEV (reference sequence).